This T cell receptor beta chain was recovered during a study of T cell responses to AZD1222 COVID-19 vaccine. On this clone itself: Antigen specificity is unknown.

Notes on the study in general: Only after the peak T cell response were repertoires sampled. Regions 160-218 and 743-854 held dominance among vaccine-associated CD4 TCRs, which spanned spike. Donors, mostly white British, included more females; clonal diversity was possibly underestimated.

Assay: immunoSEQ multiplex PCR; the TCRdb copy retains only in-frame clones and omits some. The sample lists approximately 210,000 clones, roughly 92% seen once, with around 3.6% in the top ten. Pooled in the analysis were second doses at about 4 or about 12 weeks. The CDR3 spans 13 residues. The germline CDR1 and CDR2 sequences are SGHAT and FQNNGV. V lost 5 bases to trimming and J lost 8 bases, with 15 bases between them. The sequence derives from an adult who received the AZD1222 COVID-19 vaccine. Here the sequenced sample was peripheral blood, taken 28 days after the second AZD1222 dose. The rearrangement joins TRBV11-2 to TRBJ1-2; D might be TRBD1 (5 bases). The DNA for the CDR3 is TGTGCCAGCAGCGGCTACAGGACCCTAGGCTACACCTTC. Translated: CASSGYRTLGYTF.